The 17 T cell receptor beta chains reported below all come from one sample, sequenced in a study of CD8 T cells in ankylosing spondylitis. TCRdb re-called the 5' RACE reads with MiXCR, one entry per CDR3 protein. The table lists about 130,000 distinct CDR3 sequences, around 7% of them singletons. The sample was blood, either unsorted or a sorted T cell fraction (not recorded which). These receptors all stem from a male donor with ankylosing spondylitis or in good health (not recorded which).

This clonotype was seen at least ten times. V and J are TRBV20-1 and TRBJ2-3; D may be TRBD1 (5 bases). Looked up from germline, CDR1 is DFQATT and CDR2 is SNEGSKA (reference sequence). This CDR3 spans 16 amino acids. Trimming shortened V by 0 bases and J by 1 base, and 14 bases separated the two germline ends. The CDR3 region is CSAREGRARGTDTQYF. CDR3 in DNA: TGCAGTGCTAGAGAGGGCAGGGCGAGAGGCACAGATACGCAGTATTTT.

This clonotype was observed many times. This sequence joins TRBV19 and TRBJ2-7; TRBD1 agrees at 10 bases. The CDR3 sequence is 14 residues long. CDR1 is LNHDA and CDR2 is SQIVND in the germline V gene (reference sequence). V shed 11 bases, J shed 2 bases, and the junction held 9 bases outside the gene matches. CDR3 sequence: CACNAGQGTYEQYF. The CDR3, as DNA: TGTGCCTGTAATGCGGGACAGGGGACCTACGAGCAGTACTTC.

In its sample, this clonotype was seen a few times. The CDR3 loop reads CASSLVVGELFEAFF. CDR3 DNA sequence: TGCGCCAGCAGCTTGGTGGTAGGAGAACTATTTGAAGCTTTCTTT. The chain has TRBV5-1 and TRBJ1-1, with unresolved D. V was shortened by 0 bases and J by 7 bases, with 16 bases between the two germline ends. This CDR3 region has 15 residues. CDR1 and CDR2 from the germline V gene are SGHRS and YFSETQ.

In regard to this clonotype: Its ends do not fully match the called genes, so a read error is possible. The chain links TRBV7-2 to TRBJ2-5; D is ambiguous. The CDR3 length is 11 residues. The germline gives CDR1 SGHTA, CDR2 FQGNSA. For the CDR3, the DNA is TGTGCCAGCAGCCGTGAAGAGACCCGGTACTTC. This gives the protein CASSREETRYF.

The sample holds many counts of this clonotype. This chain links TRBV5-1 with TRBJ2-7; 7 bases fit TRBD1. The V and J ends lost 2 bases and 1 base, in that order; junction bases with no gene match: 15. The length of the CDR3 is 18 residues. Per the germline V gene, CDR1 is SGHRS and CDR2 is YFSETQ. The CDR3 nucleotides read TGCGCCAGCAGCTTAAACGGACGACAGGGAATTATATCCTACGAGCAGTACTTC. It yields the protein CASSLNGRQGIISYEQYF.

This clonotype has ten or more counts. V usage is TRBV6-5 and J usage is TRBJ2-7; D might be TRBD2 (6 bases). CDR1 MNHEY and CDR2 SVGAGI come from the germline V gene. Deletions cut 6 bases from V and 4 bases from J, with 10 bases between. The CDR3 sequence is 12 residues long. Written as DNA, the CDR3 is TGTGCCAGCAGAGATCGGGGGTACGAGCAGTACTTC. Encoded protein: CASRDRGYEQYF.

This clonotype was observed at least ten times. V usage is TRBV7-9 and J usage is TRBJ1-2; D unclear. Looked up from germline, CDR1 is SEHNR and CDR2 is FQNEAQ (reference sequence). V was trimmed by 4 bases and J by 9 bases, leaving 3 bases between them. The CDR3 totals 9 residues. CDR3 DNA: TGTGCCAGCAGCTCAAGCTACACCTTC. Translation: CASSSSYTF. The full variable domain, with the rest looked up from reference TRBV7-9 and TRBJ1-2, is DTGVSQNPRHKITKRGQNVTFRCDPISEHNRLYWYRQTLGQGPEFLTYFQNEAQLEKSRLLSDRFSAERPKGSFSTLEIQRTEQGDSAMYLCASSSSYTFGSGTRLTVV.

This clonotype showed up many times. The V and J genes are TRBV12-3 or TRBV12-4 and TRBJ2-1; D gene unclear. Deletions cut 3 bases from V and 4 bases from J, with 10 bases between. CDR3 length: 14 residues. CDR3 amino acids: CASSFITDYNEQFF. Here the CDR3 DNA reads TGTGCCAGCAGTTTTATTACGGATTACAATGAGCAGTTCTTC.

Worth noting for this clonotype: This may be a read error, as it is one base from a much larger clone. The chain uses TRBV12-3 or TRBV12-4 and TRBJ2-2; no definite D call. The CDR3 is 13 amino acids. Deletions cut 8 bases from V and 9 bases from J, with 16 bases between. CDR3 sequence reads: CASLRVNGRELFF. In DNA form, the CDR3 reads TGTGCCAGCCTACGTGTCAACGGCAGGGAGCTGTTTTTT.

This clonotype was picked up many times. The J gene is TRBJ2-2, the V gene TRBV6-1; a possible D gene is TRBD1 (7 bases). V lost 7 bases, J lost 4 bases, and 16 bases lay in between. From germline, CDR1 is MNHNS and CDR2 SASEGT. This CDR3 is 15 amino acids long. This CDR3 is CASTGGQRLTGELFF. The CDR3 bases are TGTGCCAGCACCGGGGGACAGCGACTCACCGGGGAGCTGTTTTTT.

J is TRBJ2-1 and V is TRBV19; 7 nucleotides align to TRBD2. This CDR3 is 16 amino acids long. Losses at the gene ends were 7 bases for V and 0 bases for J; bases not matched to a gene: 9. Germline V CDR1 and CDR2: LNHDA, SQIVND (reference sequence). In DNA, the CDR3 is TGTGCCAGTAATCCATCAAGCGGGGCCTCCTACAATGAGCAGTTCTTC. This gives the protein CASNPSSGASYNEQFF.

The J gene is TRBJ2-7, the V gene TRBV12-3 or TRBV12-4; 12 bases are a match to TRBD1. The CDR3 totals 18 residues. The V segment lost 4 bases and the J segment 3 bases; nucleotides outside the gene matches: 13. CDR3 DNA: TGTGCCAGCAGTTCCAGCCCTCCTGGGACAGGGGGCCTCTACGAGCAGTACTTC. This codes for CASSSSPPGTGGLYEQYF.

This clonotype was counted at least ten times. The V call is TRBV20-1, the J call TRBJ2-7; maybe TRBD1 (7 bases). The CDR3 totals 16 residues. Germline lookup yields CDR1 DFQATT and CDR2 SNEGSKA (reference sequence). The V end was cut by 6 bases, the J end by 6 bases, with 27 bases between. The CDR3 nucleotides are TGCAGTGCCCAAGGGGGCCGACGGACTATGGCCATCGAGCAGTACTTC. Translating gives CSAQGGRRTMAIEQYF.

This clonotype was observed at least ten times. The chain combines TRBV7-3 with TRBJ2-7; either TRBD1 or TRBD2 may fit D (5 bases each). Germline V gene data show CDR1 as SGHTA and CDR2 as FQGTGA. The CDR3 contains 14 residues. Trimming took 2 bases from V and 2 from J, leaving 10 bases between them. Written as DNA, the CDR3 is TGTGCCAGCAGCTTAGGGACGTATCCCTACGAGCAGTACTTC. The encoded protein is CASSLGTYPYEQYF.

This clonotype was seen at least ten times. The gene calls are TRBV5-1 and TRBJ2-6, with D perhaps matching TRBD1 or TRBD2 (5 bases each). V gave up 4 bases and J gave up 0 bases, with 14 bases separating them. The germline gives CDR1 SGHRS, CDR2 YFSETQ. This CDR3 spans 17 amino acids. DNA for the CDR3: TGCGCCAGCAGCACCGGGACCGTGGCCTCTGGGGCCAACGTCCTGACTTTC. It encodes CASSTGTVASGANVLTF.

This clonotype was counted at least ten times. CDR3 sequence: CSARLEGHRVTEAFF. The CDR3 DNA reads TGCAGTGCTAGGCTAGAGGGGCACAGGGTTACTGAAGCTTTCTTT. The V gene is TRBV20-1, the J gene TRBJ1-1; a weak D match, TRBD1 (6 bases). This CDR3 comprises 15 residues. Trimming took 3 bases from V and 5 from J, leaving 19 bases between them. CDR1 DFQATT and CDR2 SNEGSKA come from the germline V gene (reference sequence).

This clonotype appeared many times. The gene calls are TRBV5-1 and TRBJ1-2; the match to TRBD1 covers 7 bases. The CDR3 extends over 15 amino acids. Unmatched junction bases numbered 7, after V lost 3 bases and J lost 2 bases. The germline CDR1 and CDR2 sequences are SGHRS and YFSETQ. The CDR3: CASSSGRGLNYGYTF. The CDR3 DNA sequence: TGCGCCAGCAGCTCTGGAAGGGGGCTAAACTATGGCTACACCTTC.